The next 18 T cell receptor beta chains were all read from a single sample in a study of early T cells in non-severe SARS-CoV-2 infection. TCRdb passed the 5' RACE reads through MiXCR, listing each CDR3 protein once. The sample contains 60,000 to 75,000 distinct CDR3 sequences, 8% to 10% of which appear only once. Specimen: whole blood, collected at baseline. These receptors were collected from an adult who was a healthcare worker with PCR-confirmed SARS-CoV-2 infection or an uninfected control (not recorded which).

This chain connects TRBV12-3 or TRBV12-4 to TRBJ2-1; no definite D call. This CDR3 has 11 amino acids. V was pared by 6 bases and J by 9 bases, with 9 bases between. CDR3 loop: CASSRIIEQFF. The DNA for the CDR3 is TGTGCCAGCAGCAGGATCATTGAGCAGTTCTTC.

The chain combines TRBV7-3 with TRBJ2-2; 7 bases match TRBD2. CDR3 length: 15 amino acids. Per germline, CDR1 SGHTA and CDR2 FQGTGA. V shed 6 bases, J shed 1 base, and the junction held 5 bases outside the gene matches. The CDR3 bases are TGTGCCAGCAGACCGGGAGGACTGAACACCGGGGAGCTGTTTTTT. Protein: CASRPGGLNTGELFF.

This clonotype has a handful of counts. J is TRBJ2-5 and V is TRBV24-1; 7 bases map to TRBD1. Germline V gene lookup returns CDR1 KGHDR and CDR2 SFDVKD. The V gene end was trimmed by 3 bases and the J gene end by 3 bases; junction bases not matched to a gene: 21. The CDR3 sequence is 20 residues long. The CDR3 here is CATSDRSTFRPDREEETQYF. CDR3 sequence (DNA): TGTGCCACCAGTGATAGATCGACATTTAGGCCCGACAGGGAAGAAGAGACCCAGTACTTC.

This clonotype was counted many times. The chain joins TRBV12-3 or TRBV12-4 to TRBJ2-7; D is unclear. With 10 bases removed from V and 0 bases from J, the gap between germline ends came to 19 bases. The CDR3 has 15 amino acids. CDR3 amino acids: CATYYGEVSSYEQYF. CDR3 sequence (DNA): TGTGCCACCTATTATGGCGAGGTGAGCTCCTACGAGCAGTACTTC.

The chain links TRBV5-1 to TRBJ1-3, with a weak D call TRBD1 (6 bases). The CDR3 is made up of 17 amino acids. Germline V gives CDR1 SGHRS, CDR2 YFSETQ. The germline V and J ends were trimmed by 4 bases and 0 bases, with 17 bases remaining between them. CDR3 sequence: CASSAGRGSFSGNTIYF. Here the CDR3 DNA reads TGCGCCAGCAGCGCCGGCAGGGGCTCCTTCTCTGGAAACACCATATATTTT.

This clonotype was detected only a few times. The chain has TRBV28 and TRBJ1-1; 10 positions match TRBD1. Germline CDR1 reads MDHEN; CDR2 reads SYDVKM. Unmatched junction bases numbered 6, after V lost 6 bases and J lost 5 bases. The CDR3 covers 14 residues. CDR3 sequence (DNA): TGTGCCAGCAGGACAGGGGGCGCTAAGACTGAAGCTTTCTTT. Its translation is CASRTGGAKTEAFF. Full variable domain (outside the CDR3, taken from reference TRBV28 and TRBJ1-1): DVKVTQSSRYLVKRTGEKVFLECVQDMDHENMFWYRQDPGLGLRLIYFSYDVKMKEKGDIPEGYSVSREKKERFSLILESASTNQTSMYLCASRTGGAKTEAFFGQGTRLTVV.

This clonotype has ten or more counts. At one of its ends the junction is not consistent with the germline gene, which may arise from a read error. The rearrangement joins TRBV20-1 to TRBJ2-3; no clear D gene. The CDR3 is made up of 14 amino acids. Germline assignment: CDR1 DFQATT and CDR2 SNEGSKA (reference sequence). As DNA, the CDR3 is TGCAGTGCTGGAGATAATGCCGTTACAGATACGCAGTATTTT. It yields the protein CSAGDNAVTDTQYF.

The V and J genes are TRBV20-1 and TRBJ2-7; D is ambiguous. V gave up 0 bases and J gave up 0 bases, with 0 bases separating them. This CDR3 is built from 11 residues. CDR1 is DFQATT, CDR2 SNEGSKA, per germline (reference sequence). This chain's CDR3 is CSARDSYEQYF. The CDR3 DNA reads TGCAGTGCTAGAGACTCCTACGAGCAGTACTTC.

This clonotype has ten or more counts. A junction boundary mismatches the germline segment, possibly from a read error. The chain combines TRBV7-9 with TRBJ1-2; no clear D. The CDR3 runs to 11 residues. CDR1 SEHNR and CDR2 FQNEAQ come from the germline V gene (reference sequence). In DNA form, the CDR3 reads TGTGCCAGCAGCTCCACGCTGGCTAACGCCTTC. Its protein is CASSSTLANAF.

This clonotype was seen only a few times. The J gene is TRBJ1-6, the V gene TRBV7-2; TRBD1 is a possible D gene (5 bases). CDR3 length: 15 residues. CDR1 SGHTA and CDR2 FQGNSA come from the germline V gene. V lost 2 bases to trimming and J lost 7 bases, with 12 bases between them. The DNA for the CDR3 is TGTGCCAGCAGCTTATCAGGGCAAGAAAATTCACCCCTCCACTTT. Protein sequence: CASSLSGQENSPLHF.

This chain connects TRBV11-3 to TRBJ2-1; TRBD2 might be the D (5 bases). V lost 1 base and J 8 bases, leaving 6 bases between the germline ends. Germline V CDR1 and CDR2: SGHNT, YENEEA. CDR3 length: 12 residues. CDR3 region: CASSLAGDEQFF. The CDR3 DNA reads as TGTGCCAGCAGCTTAGCCGGGGATGAGCAGTTCTTC.

This chain uses TRBV6-2 or TRBV6-3 with TRBJ2-7; 8 nucleotides align to TRBD1. The V gene's germline CDR1 is MNHEY and CDR2 SVGEGT. V shed 6 bases, J shed 6 bases, and the junction held 13 bases outside the gene matches. The CDR3 extends over 15 amino acids. The CDR3 DNA is TGTGCCAGCAGCCCCACTCGGCAGGGGGCGGCCGAGCAGTACTTC. Translating gives CASSPTRQGAAEQYF.

The chain uses TRBV28 and TRBJ2-7; the match to TRBD1 covers 10 bases. J gave up 5 bases and V 6 bases, and 7 bases lay outside the gene matches. The length of the CDR3 is 14 residues. Germline V gives CDR1 MDHEN, CDR2 SYDVKM. CDR3 in DNA: TGTGCCAGCAGCCGGACAGGGGGTCGCCACGAGCAGTACTTC. It codes for CASSRTGGRHEQYF.

The rearrangement links TRBV10-3 to TRBJ2-7; 10 nucleotides match TRBD2. Per germline, CDR1 ENHRY and CDR2 SYGVKD. The CDR3 totals 13 residues. Unmatched junction bases numbered 5, after V lost 9 bases and J lost 3 bases. The chain's CDR3 is CAMAEREGYEQYF. The CDR3 DNA reads TGTGCCATGGCGGAGCGGGAGGGCTACGAGCAGTACTTC.

This chain uses TRBV9 with TRBJ2-3, with D perhaps TRBD2 (5 bases). V was clipped by 4 bases and J by 5 bases, with 5 bases between them. This CDR3 has 11 amino acids. Germline values: CDR1 SGDLS, CDR2 YYNGEE. DNA of the CDR3: TGTGCCAGCAGCCGGGAAGATACGCAGTATTTT. This sequence encodes CASSREDTQYF. Full variable domain (remainder filled in from reference TRBV9 and TRBJ2-3): DSGVTQTPKHLITATGQRVTLRCSPRSGDLSVYWYQQSLDQGLQFLIQYYNGEERAKGNILERFSAQQFPDLHSELNLSSLELGDSALYFCASSREDTQYFGPGTRLTVL.

At least ten counts were recorded for this clonotype. V gene TRBV28 combines with J gene TRBJ1-2; no reliable D call. V was shortened by 4 bases and J by 1 base, with 16 bases between the two germline ends. The length of the CDR3 is 16 residues. Per the germline V gene, CDR1 is MDHEN and CDR2 is SYDVKM. For the CDR3, the DNA is TGTGCCAGCAGTTCCTCAGGCAGTCGGGGTAACTATGGCTACACCTTC. Encoded protein: CASSSSGSRGNYGYTF.

This clonotype showed up many times. The chain has TRBV28 and TRBJ2-1, with 7 nucleotides matching TRBD1. This CDR3 comprises 12 residues. Germline CDR1 reads MDHEN; CDR2 reads SYDVKM. V shed 6 bases and J 10 bases; nucleotides not matched to a gene: 6. The CDR3 region is CASRIGGGEQFF. Here the CDR3 DNA reads TGTGCCAGCAGGATAGGGGGCGGGGAGCAGTTCTTC.

This clonotype was picked up many times. The rearrangement joins TRBV20-1 to TRBJ2-3, with 9 positions matching TRBD1. Germline loops: CDR1 DFQATT, CDR2 SNEGSKA (reference sequence). V dropped 6 bases and J dropped 6; count of bases not matched to a gene: 7. The CDR3 spans 13 residues. The CDR3 loop reads CSAPGTGLDTQYF. CDR3 DNA: TGCAGTGCACCTGGGACAGGGCTTGATACGCAGTATTTT.